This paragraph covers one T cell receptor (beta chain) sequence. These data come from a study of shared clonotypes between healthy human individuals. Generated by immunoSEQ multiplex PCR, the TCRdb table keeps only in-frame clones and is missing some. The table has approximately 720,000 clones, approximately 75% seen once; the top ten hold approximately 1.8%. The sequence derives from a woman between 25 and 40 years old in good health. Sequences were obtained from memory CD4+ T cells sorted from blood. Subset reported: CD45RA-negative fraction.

CDR3 nucleotide sequence: TGTGCCAGCAGCCCCCAAGTAGCGGGACAAAGGTACGAGCAGTACTTC. Protein: CASSPQVAGQRYEQYF. This chain joins TRBV9 and TRBJ2-7; TRBD2 matches at 8 bases. Germline values: CDR1 SGDLS, CDR2 YYNGEE. This CDR3 contains 16 residues. V shed 4 bases and J 4 bases; nucleotides not matched to a gene: 13.